The clone carrying this TCR beta chain was recorded a few times. Its antigen is unidentified. This sample is part of a study of identical twins. Findings of the study overall: Model-predicted out-of-frame TCR alpha sharing fell below observed values in monozygotic twins. It was possible that invariant MAIT and iNKT cells partly confounded the zero-insertion analyses.

CDR3 size: 14 residues. V was clipped by 5 bases and J by 0 bases; unmatched bases: 4. Per the germline V gene, CDR1 is DFQATT and CDR2 is SNEGSKA (reference sequence). Using its own MiXCR run on the 5' RACE reads, TCRdb lists one record per CDR3 protein. The sample carries 550,000 to 700,000 distinct CDR3 sequences, 21% recorded once. These data also featured in a second study, about T cells expressing NK-cell markers. That source notes: It is unclear if expanded NKG2C-expressing clones target HCMV antigens.

This TCR was recovered from a woman younger than 35 in good health. The rearrangement links TRBV20-1 to TRBJ1-5; the match to TRBD1 covers 7 bases. The sample comprised PBMCs. The CDR3 nucleotides read TGCAGTGCTCAGGACAGGCGTAGCAATCAGCCCCAGCATTTT. Residues: CSAQDRRSNQPQHF.